The text below deals with one T cell receptor beta chain. What it binds is unknown. This sample stems from a study of cytomegalovirus exposure and HLA in healthy donors. Study at large: A prior analysis found about 110 million unique TCR beta sequences from approximately 190 million T cells. Study observations and caveats: Association of a missense DCLRE1C variant with TCR beta V- and J-gene trimming was reported in a later analysis. Presence/absence results assume similar sequencing depth per donor, which may not hold. For most TCR beta V segments, an earlier analysis put the productive rate at about 87% or about 30% of the time.

Primers for the PCR totalled 60 Vbeta and 13 Jbeta. Method: immunoSEQ multiplex PCR; TCRdb's copy keeps in-frame clones and lacks some. The data contain over 70,000 clones, roughly 81% of them singletons. Germline values: CDR1 MNHNY, CDR2 SVGAGI (reference sequence). J gave up 4 bases and V 8 bases, and 13 bases lay outside the gene matches. The CDR3 runs to 16 residues. This chain joins TRBV6-6 and TRBJ2-1, with 8 bases aligning to TRBD1. Sequencing was done on a sample of PBMCs. The origin of this receptor is a human donor in good health. CDR3 bases: TGTGCCAGCTTTATTCAGAACAGGGGGGATTACAATGAGCAGTTCTTC. It is translated as CASFIQNRGDYNEQFF.